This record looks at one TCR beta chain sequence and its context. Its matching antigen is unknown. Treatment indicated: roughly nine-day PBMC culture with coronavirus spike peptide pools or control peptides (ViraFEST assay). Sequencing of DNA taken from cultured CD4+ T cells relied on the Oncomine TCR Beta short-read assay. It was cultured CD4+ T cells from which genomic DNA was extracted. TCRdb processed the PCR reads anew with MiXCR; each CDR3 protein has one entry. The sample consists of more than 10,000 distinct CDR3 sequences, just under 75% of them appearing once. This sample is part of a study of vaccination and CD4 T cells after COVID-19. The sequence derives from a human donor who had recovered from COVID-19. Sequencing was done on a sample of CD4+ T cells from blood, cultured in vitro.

The CDR3 region is CASRTGTPLGYTF. CDR3 bases: TGTGCCAGCAGAACAGGGACCCCCTTAGGCTACACCTTC. The V call is TRBV6-1, the J call TRBJ1-2, with TRBD1 as a possible D gene (6 bases). Trimming removed 6 bases at V and 8 bases at J, with 16 bases between. The CDR3 contains 13 residues. Germline V lookup: CDR1 MNHNS, CDR2 SASEGT.